This T cell receptor beta chain was identified during a study of blood T cell repertoires in COVID-19. This CDR3 region has 16 residues. Sequencing used immunoSEQ multiplex PCR; TCRdb keeps in-frame clones, though not all of them. In the table there are 280,000 or so clones, around 85% of which are singletons. Sequencing used PBMCs or T cells enriched from blood (not recorded which). This chain links TRBV21-1 with TRBJ2-3; TRBD2 is taken as the D call from the table, unchecked against the DNA. TRBV21-1 is assigned pseudogene status. The sequence derives from a woman aged 45-65 years who had recovered from COVID-19. The CDR3 reads CASRSSGRVSTDTQYF. DNA for the CDR3: TGTGCCAGCAGATCTAGCGGGAGGGTGAGCACAGATACGCAGTATTTT.